Many counts were recorded for the clone carrying this TCR beta chain. Antigen unknown. These data belong to a study of T cells in Graves' hyperthyroidism and ophthalmopathy. Study summary: Peripheral blood draws took place at initial diagnosis, ahead of any treatment. Study results and limitations: A median about 6 months before onset, the model predicted ophthalmopathy.

V was clipped by 6 bases and J by 10 bases, with 21 bases between them. CDR3 length: 14 residues. Germline V CDR1 and CDR2: MDHEN, SYDVKM. Amplification yielded TCR beta CDR3 regions, with RNA transcripts as the source. The TCR CDR3 first-round RT-PCR relied on the HTBI primer set. TCRdb re-analysed the multiplex PCR reads in MiXCR, keeping a single row per CDR3 protein. The sample lists 95,000 to 110,000 distinct CDR3 sequences, approximately 50% occurring once. Exclusion of a patient resulted from uncontrolled infection, other autoimmune disease, pregnancy or lactation. What was sequenced was blood. This receptor was taken from a man aged 35-49 years with Graves' hyperthyroidism. This chain uses TRBV28 with TRBJ1-2; a weak D match, TRBD1 (6 bases). CDR3: CASSGGQPPLFYTF. The CDR3 DNA reads TGTGCCAGCAGCGGGGGACAACCTCCATTGTTCTACACCTTC.